The clone carrying this T cell receptor beta chain was found many times. Antigen: not known. Time point here: newly diagnosed GD, antithyroid drugs for less than 3 months. PBMC RNA served as the TCR library source. These data originate in a study of regulatory T cells in long-lasting Graves disease. For TCR beta, libraries came from iRepertoire HTBI primers and Arm-PCR of CDR3 regions. TCRdb itself ran the multiplex PCR reads through MiXCR, one entry per CDR3 protein. Here the sample spans a few hundred thousand distinct CDR3 sequences, roughly 10% being singletons. Germline trimming cut 3 bases from V and 6 bases from J; bases unmatched to any gene: 7. Germline CDR1 reads LGHNA; CDR2 reads YSLEER. This CDR3 is 15 amino acids long. Study-wide results and caveats: The number of shared public clonotypes was higher in persistent patients (around 2,700) than new patients (approximately 1,000).

The same sample was also studied in work on T cells in Graves' hyperthyroidism and ophthalmopathy. That paper notes: Blood samples included most of the expanded thyroid clonotypes exceeding 0.001.

V gene TRBV4-3 combines with J gene TRBJ2-2; TRBD1 matches 7 bases. This receptor was identified in a woman aged 18-29 years with Graves disease. The starting material was peripheral blood mononuclear cells (PBMCs), obtained at new diagnosis, from a patient treated with antithyroid drugs. CDR3 bases: TGCGCCAGCAGCCACGCAGGGGGAAGTTCCGGGGAGCTGTTTTTT. Amino acids: CASSHAGGSSGELFF.